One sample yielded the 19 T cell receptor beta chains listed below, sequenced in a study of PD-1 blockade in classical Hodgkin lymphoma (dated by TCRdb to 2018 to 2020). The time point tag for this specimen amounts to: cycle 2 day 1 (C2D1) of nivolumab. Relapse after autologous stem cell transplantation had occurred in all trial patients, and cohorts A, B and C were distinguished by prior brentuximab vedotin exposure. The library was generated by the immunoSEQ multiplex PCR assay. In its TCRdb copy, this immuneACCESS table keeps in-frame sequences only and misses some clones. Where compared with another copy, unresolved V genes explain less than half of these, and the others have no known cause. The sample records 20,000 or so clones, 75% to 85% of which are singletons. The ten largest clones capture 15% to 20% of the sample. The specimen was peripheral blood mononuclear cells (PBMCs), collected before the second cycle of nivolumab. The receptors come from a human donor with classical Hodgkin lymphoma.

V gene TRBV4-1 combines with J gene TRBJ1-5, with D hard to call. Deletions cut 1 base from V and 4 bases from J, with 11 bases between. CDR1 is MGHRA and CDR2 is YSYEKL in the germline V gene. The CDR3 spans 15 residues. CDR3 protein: CASSQGTSPNQPQHF. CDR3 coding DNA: TGCGCCAGCAGCCAAGGGACCAGCCCAAATCAGCCCCAGCATTTT.

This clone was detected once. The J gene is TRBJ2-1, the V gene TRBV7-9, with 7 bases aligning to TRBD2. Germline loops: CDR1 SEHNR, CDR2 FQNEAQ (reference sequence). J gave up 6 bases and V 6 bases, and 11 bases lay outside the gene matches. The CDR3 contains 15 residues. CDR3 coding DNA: TGTGCCAGCAGACCGGGGGAGGGGCCGGGCAATGAGCAGTTCTTC. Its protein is CASRPGEGPGNEQFF.

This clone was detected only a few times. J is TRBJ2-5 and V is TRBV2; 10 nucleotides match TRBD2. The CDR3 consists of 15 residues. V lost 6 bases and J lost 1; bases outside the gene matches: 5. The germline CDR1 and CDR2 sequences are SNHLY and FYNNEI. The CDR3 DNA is TGTGCCAGCAGGGAACTAGCGGGGACCCAAGAGACCCAGTACTTC. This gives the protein CASRELAGTQETQYF.

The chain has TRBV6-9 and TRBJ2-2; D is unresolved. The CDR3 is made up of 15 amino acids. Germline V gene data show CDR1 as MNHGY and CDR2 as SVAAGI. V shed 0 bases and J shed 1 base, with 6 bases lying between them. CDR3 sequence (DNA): TGTGCCAGCAGTTATTCGATCAGGAACACCGGGGAGCTGTTTTTT. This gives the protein CASSYSIRNTGELFF.

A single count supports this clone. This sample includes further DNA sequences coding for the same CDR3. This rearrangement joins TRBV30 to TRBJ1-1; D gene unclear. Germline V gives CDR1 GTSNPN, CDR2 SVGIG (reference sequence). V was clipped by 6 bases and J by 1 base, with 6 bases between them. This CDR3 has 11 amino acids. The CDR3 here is CACERNTEAFF. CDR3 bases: TGTGCCTGCGAACGGAACACTGAAGCTTTCTTT.

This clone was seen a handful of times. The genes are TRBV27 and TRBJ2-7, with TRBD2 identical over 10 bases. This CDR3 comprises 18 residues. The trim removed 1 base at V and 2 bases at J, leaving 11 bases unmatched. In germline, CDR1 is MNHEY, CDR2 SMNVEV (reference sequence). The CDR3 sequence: CASSLYRPSGSRAYEQYF. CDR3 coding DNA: TGTGCCAGCAGTTTATACAGGCCTAGCGGGAGTAGGGCCTACGAGCAGTACTTC.

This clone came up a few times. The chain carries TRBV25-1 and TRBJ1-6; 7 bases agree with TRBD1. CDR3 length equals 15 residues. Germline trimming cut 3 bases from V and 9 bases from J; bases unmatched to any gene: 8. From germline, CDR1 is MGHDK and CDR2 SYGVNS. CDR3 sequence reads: CASSESPGGSSPLHF. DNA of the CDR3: TGTGCCAGCAGTGAGTCTCCAGGGGGAAGTTCACCCCTCCACTTT.

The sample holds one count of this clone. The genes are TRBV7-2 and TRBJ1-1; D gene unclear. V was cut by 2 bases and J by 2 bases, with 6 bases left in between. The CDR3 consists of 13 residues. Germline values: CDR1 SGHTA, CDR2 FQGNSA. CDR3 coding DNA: TGTGCCAGCAGCTTACAAAGAAACACTGAAGCTTTCTTT. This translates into CASSLQRNTEAFF.

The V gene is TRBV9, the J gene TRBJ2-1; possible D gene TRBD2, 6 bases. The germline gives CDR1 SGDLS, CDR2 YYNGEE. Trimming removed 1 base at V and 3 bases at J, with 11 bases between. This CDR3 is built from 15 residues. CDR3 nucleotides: TGTGCCAGCAGCGTATCGGGGGAAAACTACAATGAGCAGTTCTTC. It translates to CASSVSGENYNEQFF.

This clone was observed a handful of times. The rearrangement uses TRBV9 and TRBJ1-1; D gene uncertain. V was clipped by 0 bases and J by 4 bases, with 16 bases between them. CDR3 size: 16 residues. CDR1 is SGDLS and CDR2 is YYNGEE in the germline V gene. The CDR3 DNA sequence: TGTGCCAGCAGCGTAGCTTCAGAACCCCGGGGCACTGAAGCTTTCTTT. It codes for CASSVASEPRGTEAFF.

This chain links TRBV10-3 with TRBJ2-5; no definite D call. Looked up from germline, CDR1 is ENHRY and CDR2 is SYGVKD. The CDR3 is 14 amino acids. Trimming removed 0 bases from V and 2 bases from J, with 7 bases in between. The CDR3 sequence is CAISESPEQETQYF. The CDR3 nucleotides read TGTGCCATCAGTGAGTCCCCCGAGCAAGAGACCCAGTACTTC.

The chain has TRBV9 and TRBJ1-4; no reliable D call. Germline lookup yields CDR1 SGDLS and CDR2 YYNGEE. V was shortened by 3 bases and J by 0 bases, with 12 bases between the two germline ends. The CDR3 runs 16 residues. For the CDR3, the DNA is TGTGCCAGCAGCGAGGGATCAGGTTCAACTAATGAAAAACTGTTTTTT. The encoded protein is CASSEGSGSTNEKLFF.

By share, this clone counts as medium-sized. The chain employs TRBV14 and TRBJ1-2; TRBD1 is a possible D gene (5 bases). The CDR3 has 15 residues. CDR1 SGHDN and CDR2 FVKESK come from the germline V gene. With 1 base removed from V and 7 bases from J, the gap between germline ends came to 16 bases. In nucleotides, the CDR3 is TGTGCCAGCAGCCAAGGAGGTCAGGGTTTGTTTGGCTACACCTTC. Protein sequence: CASSQGGQGLFGYTF.

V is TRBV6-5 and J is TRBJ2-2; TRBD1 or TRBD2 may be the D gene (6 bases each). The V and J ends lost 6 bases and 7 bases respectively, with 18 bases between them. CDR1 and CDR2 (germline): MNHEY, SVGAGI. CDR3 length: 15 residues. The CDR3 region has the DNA TGTGCCAGCAGCCCCACTCGGGGGCGGAACGGGGAGCTGTTTTTT. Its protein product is CASSPTRGRNGELFF.

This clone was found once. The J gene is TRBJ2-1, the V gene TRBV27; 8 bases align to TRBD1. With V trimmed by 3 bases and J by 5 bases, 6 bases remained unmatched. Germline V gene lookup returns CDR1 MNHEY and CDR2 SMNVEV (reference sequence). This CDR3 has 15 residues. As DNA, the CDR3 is TGTGCCAGCAGTTTCAACCCGGGACAGGACAATGAGCAGTTCTTC. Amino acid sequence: CASSFNPGQDNEQFF.

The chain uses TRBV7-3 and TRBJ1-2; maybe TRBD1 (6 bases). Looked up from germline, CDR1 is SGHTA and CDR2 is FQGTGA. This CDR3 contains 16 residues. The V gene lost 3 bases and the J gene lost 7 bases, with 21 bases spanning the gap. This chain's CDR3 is CASSLSGGGVISGYTF. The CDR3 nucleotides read TGTGCCAGCAGCTTGAGTGGGGGCGGAGTGATTAGTGGCTACACCTTC.

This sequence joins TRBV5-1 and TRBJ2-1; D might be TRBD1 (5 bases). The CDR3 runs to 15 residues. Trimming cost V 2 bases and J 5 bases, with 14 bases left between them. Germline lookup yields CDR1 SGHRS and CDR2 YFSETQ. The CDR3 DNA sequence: TGCGCCAGCAGCTTCCACAGGTCACTTAACAATGAGCAGTTCTTC. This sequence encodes CASSFHRSLNNEQFF.

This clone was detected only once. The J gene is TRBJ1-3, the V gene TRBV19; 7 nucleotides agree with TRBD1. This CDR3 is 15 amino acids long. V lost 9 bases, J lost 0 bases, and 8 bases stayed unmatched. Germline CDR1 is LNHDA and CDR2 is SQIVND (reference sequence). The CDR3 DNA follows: TGTGCCAGCCGACCCGACAGGGTCTCTGGAAACACCATATATTTT. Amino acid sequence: CASRPDRVSGNTIYF.

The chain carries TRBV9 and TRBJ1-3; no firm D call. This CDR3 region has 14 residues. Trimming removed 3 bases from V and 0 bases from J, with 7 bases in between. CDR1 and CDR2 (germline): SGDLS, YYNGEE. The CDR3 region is CASSAYRSGNTIYF. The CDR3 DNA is TGTGCCAGCAGCGCCTACCGCTCTGGAAACACCATATATTTT.